This entry concerns a single TCR beta chain. Its target antigen remains unknown. No base quality information exists; no much larger clone differs at one position. Whole blood was collected in K2EDTA tubes by collaborating institutions according to the institutions' own protocols. For TCRbeta analysis, collaborator samples were shipped as frozen whole blood, as isolated PBMCs, or as DNA extracted from either sample type. TCRbeta CDR3 regions were amplified from genomic DNA by means of the immunoSEQ Assay, a bias-controlled multiplex PCR. As for the authors' bioinformatics: Nucleated cell counts per sample were estimated from amplification of reference gene primers within the assay. To quantify the absolute abundance of each unique TCRbeta CDR3 rearrangement, sequence reads were collapsed and filtered. For each sample, productive Simpson clonality was calculated as the square root of Simpson's diversity index across productive rearrangements. TCRdb carries this immuneACCESS record with in-frame sequences only. Its versions omit some clonotypes, under half of them owing to an unresolved V gene in the studies checked, with the rest unexplained. The V and J calls and clone size come from that table; D and trimming were worked out from the DNA. Across this sample there are tens of thousands of clones, with under 80% seen only once. The ten largest make up about a fifth of the sample.

These data are taken from a study of blood T cell repertoires in COVID-19 (TCRdb year 2020). Notes on the research overall: Collaborator samples came from the United States, Italy and Spain and covered acute and convalescent phases of COVID-19. Where available, HLA class I and class II types were obtained from metadata supplied by the sample provider rather than from assay-based typing. Deeply sampled blood TCRbeta repertoires from subjects exposed to, actively infected with, or recovered from COVID-19 were included in the dataset. Sample metadata almost always included a de-identified subject ID, COVID-19 status, age in years and sex. The prospective study material was composed of cDNA or gDNA derived from T cells, B-cell-depleted T cells, or PBMCs. Samples were obtained from the ongoing ImmuneRACE study (first 160 participants) and from over 1,000 subjects provided by 6 global collaborators. The repertoires were released in a freely available public database meant as a resource for research on the immune response to SARS-CoV-2.

CDR1 and CDR2 are read off the germline V gene (reference sequence) as LGHDT and YNNKEL. CDR3 length: 13 amino acids, cysteine to phenylalanine. The only DNA kept is the CDR3, 39 bases in frame from the first base. Trimming removed 4 bases from V and 3 bases from J, leaving 7 bases between the germline ends. General findings and caveats noted by the study authors: Clinical and demographic metadata were provided uncurated, with the amount varying by source and participant.

This sequence was found in an elderly woman with active or convalescent COVID-19. Sample: peripheral blood. Recombination linked TRBV3-1 (or the pseudogene TRBV3-2) to TRBJ1-5; no D gene can be assigned with confidence. The encoded CDR3 is CASSPGNNQPQHF. The DNA sequence reads TGTGCCAGCAGCCCCGGGAACAATCAGCCCCAGCATTTT.